Each of the 30 T cell receptor beta chains below was sequenced from the same sample in a study of T cell changes during pregnancy in multiple sclerosis. Using immunoSEQ multiplex PCR, the repertoire was profiled, and TCRdb retains in-frame clones only, with some absent. The repertoire consists of roughly 40,000 clones, with approximately 92% occurring once and the leading ten covering about 2%. The source material was CD4+ T cells from peripheral blood mononuclear cells, sampled after pregnancy. Every receptor here comes from a female donor in good health, enrolled as a control in a pregnancy study.

The chain combines TRBV27 with TRBJ2-5; 7 bases map to TRBD2. The length of the CDR3 is 13 residues. After removal of 5 bases from V and 5 bases from J, the junction contained 5 bases not matched to a gene. The V gene's germline CDR1 is MNHEY and CDR2 SMNVEV (reference sequence). In DNA, the CDR3 is TGTGCCAGCAGTGGCGGGAGATGGGAGACCCAGTACTTC. The encoded protein is CASSGGRWETQYF.

V usage is TRBV7-9 and J usage is TRBJ1-3; D gene unclear. This CDR3 region has 15 residues. Germline CDR1 SEHNR, CDR2 FQNEAQ (reference sequence). The germline V and J ends were trimmed by 5 bases and 4 bases, with 15 bases remaining between them. The CDR3 protein is CASSGLEDWGNTIYF. CDR3 in DNA: TGTGCCAGCAGCGGCCTTGAGGATTGGGGAAACACCATATATTTT.

In its sample, this clone was seen once. The chain joins TRBV7-9 to TRBJ2-7; 9 bases fit TRBD2. The CDR3 totals 14 residues. Trimming removed 0 bases from V and 3 bases from J; junction bases left unmatched: 0. In germline, CDR1 is SEHNR, CDR2 FQNEAQ (reference sequence). CDR3 region: CASSLASGSYEQYF. In DNA, the CDR3 is TGTGCCAGCAGCTTAGCTAGCGGGAGCTACGAGCAGTACTTC. Full variable domain (remainder filled in from reference TRBV7-9 and TRBJ2-7): DTGVSQNPRHKITKRGQNVTFRCDPISEHNRLYWYRQTLGQGPEFLTYFQNEAQLEKSRLLSDRFSAERPKGSFSTLEIQRTEQGDSAMYLCASSLASGSYEQYFGPGTRLTVT.

The rearrangement joins TRBV14 to TRBJ2-1; D possibly corresponds to TRBD2 (5 bases). CDR3 length: 13 amino acids. From germline, CDR1 is SGHDN and CDR2 FVKESK. With 5 bases removed from V and 3 bases from J, the gap between germline ends came to 8 bases. In DNA form, the CDR3 reads TGTGCCAGCAGCTTCGGGGTCTACAATGAGCAGTTCTTC. Translation: CASSFGVYNEQFF.

The V call is TRBV6-5, the J call TRBJ1-1, with D maybe TRBD1 (5 bases). V was trimmed by 4 bases and J by 11 bases, leaving 20 bases between them. Germline V gene sequence: CDR1 MNHEY, CDR2 SVGAGI. The CDR3 is made up of 14 amino acids. The CDR3 DNA is TGTGCCAGCAGTTTAAACCGACAGCCGGCGGATGCTTTCTTT. This codes for CASSLNRQPADAFF.

V is TRBV7-9 and J is TRBJ1-4; TRBD1 might be the D (5 bases). Germline V CDR1 and CDR2: SEHNR, FQNEAQ (reference sequence). CDR3 length: 14 residues. Trimming shortened V by 5 bases and J by 6 bases, and 13 bases separated the two germline ends. The CDR3 DNA follows: TGTGCCAGCAGCCCCGGGGGTGTGGATGAAAAACTGTTTTTT. This sequence encodes CASSPGGVDEKLFF. Full variable domain (missing parts from reference TRBV7-9 and TRBJ1-4): DTGVSQNPRHKITKRGQNVTFRCDPISEHNRLYWYRQTLGQGPEFLTYFQNEAQLEKSRLLSDRFSAERPKGSFSTLEIQRTEQGDSAMYLCASSPGGVDEKLFFGSGTQLSVL.

The rearrangement joins TRBV11-2 to TRBJ2-7; 7 bases are shared with TRBD2. V was clipped by 3 bases and J by 0 bases; unmatched bases: 5. The CDR3 is made up of 15 amino acids. Germline V lookup: CDR1 SGHAT, CDR2 FQNNGV. The CDR3 sequence is CASSLRGFNSYEQYF. Written as DNA, the CDR3 is TGTGCCAGCAGCTTGCGGGGGTTCAACTCCTACGAGCAGTACTTC.

This chain joins TRBV5-4 and TRBJ2-1; 8 bases agree with TRBD2. After removal of 2 bases from V and 4 bases from J, the junction contained 5 bases not matched to a gene. CDR3 length: 15 residues. CDR1 and CDR2 (germline): SGHNT, YYREEE (reference sequence). This CDR3 reads CASSFRRGGYNEQFF. CDR3 nucleotides: TGTGCCAGCAGCTTTCGCCGGGGGGGATACAATGAGCAGTTCTTC.

The V gene is TRBV28, the J gene TRBJ2-1, with TRBD1 identical over 10 bases. V dropped 6 bases and J dropped 4; count of bases not matched to a gene: 6. In germline, CDR1 is MDHEN, CDR2 SYDVKM. The CDR3 runs to 15 residues. The CDR3 coding sequence is TGTGCCAGCAGCCTCCGACAGGGGGCTTACAATGAGCAGTTCTTC. Amino acid sequence: CASSLRQGAYNEQFF.

Only one count was recorded for this clone. This chain uses TRBV19 with TRBJ1-1, with D tentatively TRBD1 (6 bases). The CDR3 covers 12 residues. Per the germline V gene, CDR1 is LNHDA and CDR2 is SQIVND (reference sequence). The V end lost 4 bases, the J end lost 10 bases, and 13 bases lay between the germline ends. The CDR3 DNA is TGTGCCAGTAGTAGAGCAGGGGTCGGAGCTTTCTTT. It codes for CASSRAGVGAFF.

The chain is built from TRBV6-6 and TRBJ2-3, with D possibly TRBD1 on 6 matching bases. Looked up from germline, CDR1 is MNHNY and CDR2 is SVGAGI (reference sequence). The V gene lost 4 bases and the J gene lost 6 bases, with 17 bases spanning the gap. The CDR3 has 15 residues. The CDR3 sequence is CASSSFRGSLDTQYF. The DNA for the CDR3 is TGTGCCAGCAGTTCCTTCAGGGGCTCACTTGATACGCAGTATTTT.

This chain joins TRBV11-3 and TRBJ2-2; 7 bases fit TRBD1. J gave up 0 bases and V 5 bases, and 6 bases lay outside the gene matches. Germline assignment: CDR1 SGHNT and CDR2 YENEEA. The CDR3 covers 16 residues. In DNA, the CDR3 is TGTGCCAGCAGCCCCCGAGGGGGCGCGAACACCGGGGAGCTGTTTTTT. Translated, it gives CASSPRGGANTGELFF.

The chain recombines TRBV4-3 with TRBJ2-1; the match to TRBD1 covers 9 bases. The germline CDR1 and CDR2 sequences are LGHNA and YSLEER. Germline trimming cut 0 bases from V and 8 bases from J; bases unmatched to any gene: 8. The CDR3 runs 16 residues. The CDR3 coding sequence is TGCGCCAGCAGCCAAGAAAGAGACAGGGGGATAGATGAGCAGTTCTTC. Its translation is CASSQERDRGIDEQFF.

This chain joins TRBV10-3 and TRBJ2-7; TRBD1 matches at 7 bases. The V segment lost 0 bases and the J segment 0 bases; nucleotides outside the gene matches: 8. Germline assignment: CDR1 ENHRY and CDR2 SYGVKD. The CDR3 totals 17 residues. DNA of the CDR3: TGTGCCATCAGTGAGTCGTTGGTGGGACAGAGCTCCTACGAGCAGTACTTC. Amino acids: CAISESLVGQSSYEQYF.

The CDR3 sequence is CASTTNAGQAPSNYGYTF. The CDR3 coding sequence is TGTGCCAGTACCACAAACGCGGGACAGGCCCCCTCTAACTATGGCTACACCTTC. The chain uses TRBV19 and TRBJ1-2, with TRBD1 matching over 8 bases. The J segment lost 0 bases and the V segment lost 7 bases, leaving 16 bases of the junction unmatched. Germline values: CDR1 LNHDA, CDR2 SQIVND (reference sequence). The CDR3 extends over 18 amino acids.

This rearrangement joins TRBV6-6 to TRBJ1-6, with TRBD1 matching 8 bases. The CDR3 spans 14 residues. After removal of 4 bases from V and 10 bases from J, the junction contained 6 bases not matched to a gene. Per germline, CDR1 MNHNY and CDR2 SVGAGI (reference sequence). In DNA form, the CDR3 reads TGTGCCAGCAGTTCCGGACAGGGAGGATCACCCCTCCACTTT. As protein: CASSSGQGGSPLHF.

V usage is TRBV18 and J usage is TRBJ2-3, with D maybe TRBD2 (6 bases). V shed 0 bases and J shed 6 bases, with 16 bases lying between them. Germline V gives CDR1 KGHSH, CDR2 LQKENI. The CDR3 covers 16 residues. The chain's CDR3 is CASSPPSGGIGDTQYF. The CDR3 DNA sequence: TGTGCCAGCTCACCACCATCCGGCGGGATTGGGGATACGCAGTATTTT.

This chain connects TRBV7-6 to TRBJ1-6; tentatively, D is TRBD1 (6 bases). The CDR3 totals 14 residues. Germline V gives CDR1 SGHVS, CDR2 FNYEAQ. V lost 6 bases, J lost 9 bases, and 15 bases lay in between. For the CDR3, the DNA is TGTGCCAGCAGGGAACAGGGTTCCACTTCACCCCTCCACTTT. Translation gives CASREQGSTSPLHF.

The chain carries TRBV10-1 and TRBJ2-7; 8 bases line up with TRBD1. Germline loops: CDR1 WNHNN, CDR2 SYGVQD (reference sequence). CDR3 length: 15 residues. V lost 4 bases, J lost 6 bases, and 11 bases stayed unmatched. CDR3 bases: TGCGCCAGCAGTGTTAGGACAGGGCATAACAGCGAGCAGTACTTC. Its protein product is CASSVRTGHNSEQYF.

The CDR3 DNA follows: TGTGCCAGCAGTTTAAGTGGGACTAGCTCTTACGAGCAGTACTTC. Translation gives CASSLSGTSSYEQYF. The chain employs TRBV27 and TRBJ2-7; 9 bases are shared with TRBD2. This CDR3 has 15 amino acids. Trimming took 2 bases from V and 4 from J; bases not matched to a gene: 6. The germline gives CDR1 MNHEY, CDR2 SMNVEV (reference sequence).

J is TRBJ2-2 and V is TRBV2; 7 positions match TRBD2. Germline assignment: CDR1 SNHLY and CDR2 FYNNEI. Trimming took 8 bases from V and 3 from J; bases not matched to a gene: 0. The CDR3 spans 12 residues. The CDR3 DNA reads as TGTGCCAGCCGGGGGGACACCGGGGAGCTGTTTTTT. It is translated as CASRGDTGELFF.

This clone was counted between two and nine times. This chain uses TRBV18 with TRBJ1-5, with 7 bases lining up with TRBD1. CDR3 length equals 15 residues. Germline values: CDR1 KGHSH, CDR2 LQKENI. After removal of 4 bases from V and 5 bases from J, the junction contained 8 bases not matched to a gene. The CDR3 DNA reads TGTGCCAGCTCACGCGGACAGGACACTTATCAGCCCCAGCATTTT. Amino acids: CASSRGQDTYQPQHF.

The chain links TRBV28 to TRBJ1-5; a weak D match, TRBD1 (5 bases). CDR1 is MDHEN, CDR2 SYDVKM, per germline. This CDR3 is 15 amino acids long. Deletions cut 8 bases from V and 4 bases from J, with 18 bases between. The CDR3 sequence is CASRPRGEVNQPQHF. In DNA form, the CDR3 reads TGTGCCAGCCGCCCTCGGGGGGAAGTAAATCAGCCCCAGCATTTT.

The chain couples TRBV20-1 to TRBJ1-2; D call uncertain. V was clipped by 2 bases and J by 1 base, with 2 bases between them. The CDR3 runs 11 residues. Germline V CDR1 and CDR2: DFQATT, SNEGSKA (reference sequence). The CDR3 DNA is TGCAGTGCTAGACATAACTATGGCTACACCTTC. Its translation: CSARHNYGYTF.

The chain combines TRBV2 with TRBJ1-3, with D possibly being TRBD1 (6 bases). Between the trimmed V and J ends, which lost 10 bases and 0 bases, there was a span of 13 bases. Germline V gene lookup returns CDR1 SNHLY and CDR2 FYNNEI. The CDR3 has 14 residues. The CDR3 region has the DNA TGTGCCACCCTTAGGGGGTTCTCTGGAAACACCATATATTTT. Encoded protein: CATLRGFSGNTIYF. The full variable domain, with the rest looked up from reference TRBV2 and TRBJ1-3, is EPEVTQTPSHQVTQMGQEVILRCVPISNHLYFYWYRQILGQKVEFLVSFYNNEISEKSEIFDDQFSVERPDGSNFTLKIRSTKLEDSAMYFCATLRGFSGNTIYFGEGSWLTVV.

This sequence joins TRBV9 and TRBJ1-2, with D possibly TRBD1 on 5 matching bases. Looked up from germline, CDR1 is SGDLS and CDR2 is YYNGEE. There are 14 residues in the CDR3. V dropped 0 bases and J dropped 2 bases, with 8 bases sitting between them. CDR3 nucleotides: TGTGCCAGCAGCGTAGAGGCAGGGAACTATGGCTACACCTTC. It is translated as CASSVEAGNYGYTF.

V and J are TRBV5-1 and TRBJ2-1; TRBD2 matches 8 bases. CDR1 and CDR2 from the germline V gene are SGHRS and YFSETQ. The V gene end was trimmed by 0 bases and the J gene end by 0 bases; junction bases not matched to a gene: 8. The CDR3 is made up of 18 amino acids. CDR3 protein: CASSLGLAGPSSYNEQFF. DNA of the CDR3: TGCGCCAGCAGCTTGGGGCTAGCGGGCCCGAGCTCCTACAATGAGCAGTTCTTC.

This clone was counted once. This chain connects TRBV19 to TRBJ1-3; 10 bases line up with TRBD1. The V and J ends lost 7 bases and 1 base, in that order; junction bases with no gene match: 7. From germline, CDR1 is LNHDA and CDR2 SQIVND (reference sequence). The CDR3 is 16 residues long. The CDR3 here is CASTHPGQGSGNTIYF. CDR3 DNA sequence: TGTGCCAGTACCCACCCGGGACAGGGGTCTGGAAACACCATATATTTT.

This sequence joins TRBV7-2 and TRBJ1-1; D remains ambiguous. Germline V gene sequence: CDR1 SGHTA, CDR2 FQGNSA. The V end lost 1 base, the J end lost 0 bases, and 9 bases lay between the germline ends. This CDR3 is 15 amino acids long. CDR3 nucleotide sequence: TGTGCCAGCAGCTTAGAGAGGCTCATGAACACTGAAGCTTTCTTT. It codes for CASSLERLMNTEAFF. Full variable domain (missing parts from reference TRBV7-2 and TRBJ1-1): GAGVSQSPSNKVTEKGKDVELRCDPISGHTALYWYRQSLGQGLEFLIYFQGNSAPDKSGLPSDRFSAERTGGSVSTLTIQRTQQEDSAVYLCASSLERLMNTEAFFGQGTRLTVV.

The chain has TRBV4-2 and TRBJ1-2, with 8 positions matching TRBD1. This CDR3 comprises 15 residues. Germline V gene data show CDR1 as LGHNA and CDR2 as YNFKEQ. Trimming took 0 bases from V and 7 from J; bases not matched to a gene: 7. The CDR3 DNA follows: TGTGCCAGCAGCCAAGATAAGGGACAGGTGTTTGGCTACACCTTC. Translation gives CASSQDKGQVFGYTF.